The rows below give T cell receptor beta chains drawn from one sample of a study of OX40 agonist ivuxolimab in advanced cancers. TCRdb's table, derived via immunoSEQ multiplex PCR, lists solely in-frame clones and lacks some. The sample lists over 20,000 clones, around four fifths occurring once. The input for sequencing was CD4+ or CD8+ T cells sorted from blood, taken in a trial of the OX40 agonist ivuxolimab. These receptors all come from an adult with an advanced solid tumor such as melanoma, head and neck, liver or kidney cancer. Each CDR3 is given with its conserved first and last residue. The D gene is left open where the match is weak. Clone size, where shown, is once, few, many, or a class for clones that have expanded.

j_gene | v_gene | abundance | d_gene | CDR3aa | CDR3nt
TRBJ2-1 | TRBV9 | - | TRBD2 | CASSVDGGDEQFF | TGTGCCAGCAGCGTAGACGGGGGGGATGAGCAGTTCTTC
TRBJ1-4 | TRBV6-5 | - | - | CASSYSGEKLFF | TGTGCCAGCAGTTACTCGGGCGAAAAACTGTTTTTT
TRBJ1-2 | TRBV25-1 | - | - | CASSESLNYGYTF | TGTGCCAGCAGTGAATCCCTTAACTATGGCTACACCTTC
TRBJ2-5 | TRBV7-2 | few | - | CASSPSVGLETQYF | TGTGCCAGCAGCCCCTCCGTCGGTTTAGAGACCCAGTACTTC
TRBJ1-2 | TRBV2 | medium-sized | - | CASSETSGYGYTF | TGTGCCAGCAGTGAAACAAGTGGCTATGGCTACACCTTC
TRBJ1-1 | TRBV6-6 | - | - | CASIYWGAATEAFF | TGTGCCAGCATCTATTGGGGGGCTGCCACTGAAGCTTTCTTT
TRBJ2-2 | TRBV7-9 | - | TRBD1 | CASSKGQGITGELFF | TGTGCCAGCAGCAAGGGACAGGGTATAACCGGGGAGCTGTTTTTT
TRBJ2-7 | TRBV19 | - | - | CASSIGGQGSYEQYF | TGTGCCAGTAGTATAGGGGGGCAGGGATCCTACGAGCAGTACTTC
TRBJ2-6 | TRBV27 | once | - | CASSLVSGANVLTF | TGTGCCAGCAGTTTAGTCTCTGGGGCCAACGTCCTGACTTTC
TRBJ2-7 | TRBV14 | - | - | CASSQARDRQYEQYF | TGTGCCAGCAGCCAAGCTAGAGACAGGCAATACGAGCAGTACTTC
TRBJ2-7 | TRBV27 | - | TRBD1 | CASGIGQGWQYF | TGTGCCAGCGGTATAGGACAGGGATGGCAGTACTTC
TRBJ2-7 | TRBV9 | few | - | CASSVDRGGYEQYF | TGTGCCAGCAGCGTAGACAGGGGAGGCTACGAGCAGTACTTC
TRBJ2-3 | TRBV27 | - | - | CASSFAAGLRTDTQYF | TGTGCCAGCAGTTTCGCGGCGGGATTACGCACAGATACGCAGTATTTT
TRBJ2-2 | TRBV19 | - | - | CASSLANTGELFF | TGTGCCAGTAGCTTAGCGAACACCGGGGAGCTGTTTTTT
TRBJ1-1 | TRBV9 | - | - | CASSVPKDRLNTEAFF | TGTGCCAGCAGCGTCCCCAAAGACAGGTTGAACACTGAAGCTTTCTTT
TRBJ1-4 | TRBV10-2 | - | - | CASSGGARGSNEKLFF | TGCGCCAGCAGTGGTGGGGCCCGGGGGTCTAATGAAAAACTGTTTTTT
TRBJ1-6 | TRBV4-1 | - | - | CASSQVVGHYNSPLHF | TGCGCCAGCAGCCAAGTGGTGGGACATTATAATTCACCCCTCCACTTT
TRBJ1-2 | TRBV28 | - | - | CASSWMRGYTF | TGTGCCAGCAGTTGGATGCGCGGCTACACCTTC
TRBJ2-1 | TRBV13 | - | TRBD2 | CASSPAREDYNEQFF | TGTGCCAGCAGCCCGGCGCGGGAGGACTACAATGAGCAGTTCTTC
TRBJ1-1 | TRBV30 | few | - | CAWSTGKYTEAFF | TGTGCCTGGAGTACAGGGAAGTATACTGAAGCTTTCTTT
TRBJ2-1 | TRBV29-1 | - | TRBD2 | CSVPGGSSYNEQFF | TGCAGCGTTCCGGGGGGGAGCTCCTACAATGAGCAGTTCTTC
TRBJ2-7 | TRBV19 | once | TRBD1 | CASSADRGFYEQYF | TGTGCCAGTAGTGCCGACAGGGGCTTCTACGAGCAGTACTTC
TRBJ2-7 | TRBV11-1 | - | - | CASSPSRGLYEQYF | TGTGCCAGCAGCCCCAGTAGGGGGTTATACGAGCAGTACTTC
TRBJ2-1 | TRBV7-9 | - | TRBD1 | CASSRTQGAKGNEQFF | TGTGCCAGCAGCCGGACCCAGGGGGCCAAGGGCAATGAGCAGTTCTTC
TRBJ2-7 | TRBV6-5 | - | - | CASSYGREQYF | TGTGCCAGCAGTTACGGACGCGAGCAGTACTTC
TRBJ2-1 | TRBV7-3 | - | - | CASSSFPGSYNEQFF | TGTGCCAGCAGCTCCTTTCCGGGGTCCTACAATGAGCAGTTCTTC
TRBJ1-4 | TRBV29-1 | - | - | CSVDRDGNEKLFF | TGCAGCGTTGACAGGGACGGTAATGAAAAACTGTTTTTT